The 7 T cell receptor beta chains below were found in one sample sequenced in a study of shared clonotypes between healthy human individuals. Some clones are missing from TCRdb's copy, which holds only in-frame ones; the method was immunoSEQ multiplex PCR. The table lists under 1,100,000 clones, 75% to 85% of them singletons. Sample: memory CD4+ T cells from PBMCs. As for subset: CD45RA-negative fraction. The source of these receptors is a young man in good health. Some clones in this sample may be carry-over from other donors' samples.

The V and J genes are TRBV5-1 and TRBJ2-7, with 9 nucleotides matching TRBD2. Germline V gene sequence: CDR1 SGHRS, CDR2 YFSETQ. With V trimmed by 7 bases and J by 6 bases, 14 bases remained unmatched. This CDR3 region has 15 residues. The CDR3 sequence is CASSNTVAGDREQYF. The CDR3 DNA reads TGCGCCAGCTCCAACACCGTAGCGGGAGACCGCGAGCAGTACTTC. The entire variable domain, with the rest obtained from reference TRBV5-1 and TRBJ2-7, is as follows: KAGVTQTPRYLIKTRGQQVTLSCSPISGHRSVSWYQQTPGQGLQFLFEYFSETQRNKGNFPGRFSGRQFSNSRSEMNVSTLELGDSALYLCASSNTVAGDREQYFGPGTRLTVT.

The chain links TRBV4-1 to TRBJ2-5, with 7 bases matching TRBD1. CDR3 size: 15 residues. Trimming at V came to 0 bases and at J to 2 bases, leaving 3 bases not matched to a gene. Germline V gene data show CDR1 as MGHRA and CDR2 as YSYEKL. The CDR3 sequence: CASSQDEGAQETQYF. As DNA, the CDR3 is TGCGCCAGCAGCCAAGATGAGGGGGCTCAAGAGACCCAGTACTTC.

This sequence joins TRBV27 and TRBJ2-3, with TRBD1 identical over 7 bases. The ends lost 5 bases at V and 1 base at J; junction bases unmatched: 12. The CDR3 totals 17 residues. In germline, CDR1 is MNHEY, CDR2 SMNVEV (reference sequence). The CDR3 loop is CASSTRRDRAGTDTQYF. CDR3 coding DNA: TGTGCCAGCAGTACACGCCGAGACAGGGCTGGCACAGATACGCAGTATTTT.

The chain is built from TRBV28 and TRBJ2-5; maybe TRBD2 (6 bases). Per the germline V gene, CDR1 is MDHEN and CDR2 is SYDVKM. The ends were cut back, 5 bases at V and 5 bases at J, with 18 bases in the middle. The CDR3 has 15 amino acids. The CDR3 coding sequence is TGTGCCAGCAGTCCAGGGACTCCTGGTAAGGAGACCCAGTACTTC. It yields the protein CASSPGTPGKETQYF.

This clone occurred a few times. The V and J genes are TRBV28 and TRBJ2-7; TRBD1 matches at 10 bases. CDR3 length: 16 residues. After removal of 6 bases from V and 0 bases from J, the junction contained 8 bases not matched to a gene. Germline V gene lookup returns CDR1 MDHEN and CDR2 SYDVKM. The CDR3: CASSETGTGDSYEQYF. The CDR3 DNA reads as TGTGCCAGCAGCGAGACCGGGACAGGGGACTCCTACGAGCAGTACTTC.

The V call is TRBV11-2, the J call TRBJ2-1; D gene ambiguous. Trimming left V 3 bases short and J 2 bases short, with 5 bases between. Germline assignment: CDR1 SGHAT and CDR2 FQNNGV. The CDR3 loop spans 13 amino acids. The CDR3 nucleotides are TGTGCCAGCAGCTTGACCACCTACAATGAGCAGTTCTTC. Translation: CASSLTTYNEQFF.

This chain joins TRBV6-4 and TRBJ2-7; the D call may be TRBD1 or TRBD2 (5 bases each). Germline V gives CDR1 MRHNA, CDR2 SNTAGT. CDR3 length: 16 residues. Trimming cost V 6 bases and J 6 bases, with 24 bases left between them. The DNA of the CDR3 is TGTGCCAGCAGCGCAAAAGGGGAATGGGGGTTCAGCGAGCAGTACTTC. Protein: CASSAKGEWGFSEQYF.